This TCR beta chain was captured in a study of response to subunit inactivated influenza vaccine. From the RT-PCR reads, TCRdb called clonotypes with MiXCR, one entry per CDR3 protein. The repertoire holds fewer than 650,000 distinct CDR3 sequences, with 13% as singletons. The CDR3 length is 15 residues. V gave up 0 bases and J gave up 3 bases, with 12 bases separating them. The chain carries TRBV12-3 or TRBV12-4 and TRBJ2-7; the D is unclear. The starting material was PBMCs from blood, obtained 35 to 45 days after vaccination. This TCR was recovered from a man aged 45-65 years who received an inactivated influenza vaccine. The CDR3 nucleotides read TGTGCCAGCAGTTTAGCCAAAACCCCCCTCTACGAGCAGTACTTC. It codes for CASSLAKTPLYEQYF.